Sequencing of this T cell receptor (beta chain) was carried out in a study of cytomegalovirus exposure and HLA in healthy donors. General observations from the study: Further analysis, carried out later, found HLA-associated TCR beta chains more clonally expanded than equally common other chains. Sequence variants that were highly shared formed a cluster that was likely a sequencing artifact. HLA alleles were associated with 16,000 or so TCR beta sequences in a later analysis at 0.05 false discovery rate. In a later analysis, HLA-C alleles had the fewest associated TCRs, DRB1 alleles the most.

Remarks on this clone: The antigen remains unidentified.

Primers included in the PCR were 60 Vbeta and 13 Jbeta primers. The method was immunoSEQ multiplex PCR; TCRdb's version includes in-frame clones alone and lacks a portion of them. Among approximately 130,000 clones listed, more than 80% were seen once. CDR1 and CDR2 from the germline V gene are LNHDA and SQIVND (reference sequence). The germline V and J ends were trimmed by 3 bases and 0 bases, with 12 bases remaining between them. The CDR3 sequence is 16 residues long. This receptor was identified in a woman aged 30 to 39 in good health and CMV-seropositive. The rearrangement links TRBV19 to TRBJ2-1, with TRBD1 as a possible D gene (6 bases). Sequenced input: PBMCs. The CDR3 sequence is CASSIGQGSSYNEQFF. The DNA of the CDR3 is TGTGCCAGTAGTATCGGGCAGGGGAGCTCCTACAATGAGCAGTTCTTC.